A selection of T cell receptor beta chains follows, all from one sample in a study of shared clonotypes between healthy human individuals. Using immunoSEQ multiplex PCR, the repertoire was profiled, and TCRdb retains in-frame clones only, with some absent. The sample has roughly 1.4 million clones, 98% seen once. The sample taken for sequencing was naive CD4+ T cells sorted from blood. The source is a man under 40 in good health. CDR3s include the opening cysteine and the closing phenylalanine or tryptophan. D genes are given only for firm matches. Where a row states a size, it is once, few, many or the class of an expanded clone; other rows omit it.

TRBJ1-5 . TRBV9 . TGTGCCAGCAGCGTAGCTGTAGGCGACAATCAGCCCCAGCATTTT CASSVAVGDNQPQHF
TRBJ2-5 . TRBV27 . TGTGCCAGCAGTTTATCTCGCCGAGATTATGAGACCCAGTACTTC CASSLSRRDYETQYF
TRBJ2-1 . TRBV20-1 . TGCAGTGCTATAGTACTTGGTGAGCAGTTCTTC CSAIVLGEQFF
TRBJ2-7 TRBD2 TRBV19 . TGTGCCAGTAGTATAGACTGGGCTAGCGGTAACTACGAGCAGTACTTC CASSIDWASGNYEQYF
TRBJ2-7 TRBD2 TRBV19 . TGTGCCAGTAGTATCTGGGCTAGCGGGAACGACGAGCAGTACTTC CASSIWASGNDEQYF
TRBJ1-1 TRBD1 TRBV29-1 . TGCAGCGTTGCTGATCGGACAGGGACTGAAGCTTTCTTT CSVADRTGTEAFF
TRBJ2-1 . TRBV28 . TGTGCCAGCAGTTTCCAGGGGCGATCCTACAATGAGCAGTTCTTC CASSFQGRSYNEQFF
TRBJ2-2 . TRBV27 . TGTGCCAGCAGTTTAAGCCCATCGGGACATAGCGACACCGGGGAGCTGTTTTTT CASSLSPSGHSDTGELFF
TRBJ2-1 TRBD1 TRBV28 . TGTGCCAGCAGTCGGGACAGCTACAATGAGCAGTTCTTC CASSRDSYNEQFF
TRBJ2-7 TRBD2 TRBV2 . TGTGCCAGCAGACACAGGGGTCGGCTAGCGGGAGGGCCCCACGAGCAGTACTTC CASRHRGRLAGGPHEQYF
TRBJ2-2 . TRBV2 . TGTGCCAGCAGTGAGGTGGGAGCGAACACCGGGGAGCTGTTTTTT CASSEVGANTGELFF
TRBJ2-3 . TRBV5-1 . TGCGCCAGCAGTATGAATCCCTCGGGCACAGATACGCAGTATTTT CASSMNPSGTDTQYF
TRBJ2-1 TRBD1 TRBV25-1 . TGTGCCAGCAGTGACCCCGGGACAGGCAACAATGAGCAGTTCTTC CASSDPGTGNNEQFF
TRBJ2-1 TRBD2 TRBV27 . TGTGCCAGCAGCCTAAAACCTCCGGGACTAGCGGCTCACAATGAGCAGTTCTTC CASSLKPPGLAAHNEQFF
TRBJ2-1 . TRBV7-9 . TGTGCCAGCAGCTTAGAGGAGGGGTATTCCTACAATGAGCAGTTCTTC CASSLEEGYSYNEQFF
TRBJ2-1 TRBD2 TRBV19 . TGTGCCAGTAGTATAGGAGCGGGAGCGGGCTCCTACAATGAGCAGTTCTTC CASSIGAGAGSYNEQFF
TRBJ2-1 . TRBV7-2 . TGTGCCAGCAGCTTAGATTACTCAATAGTCTACAATGAGCAGTTCTTC CASSLDYSIVYNEQFF
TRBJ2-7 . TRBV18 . TGTGCCAGCTCACCCGATGTGGGGGAACAGTACTTC CASSPDVGEQYF
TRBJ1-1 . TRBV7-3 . TGTGCCAGCAGCTTAGGGCCAGTGACAAACAGTGAAGCTTTCTTT CASSLGPVTNSEAFF
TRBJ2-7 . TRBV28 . TGTGCCAGCAGTTCGCCCTCTAAGGTGTACGAGCAGTACTTC CASSSPSKVYEQYF
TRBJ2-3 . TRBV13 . TGTGCCAGCAGCTTAAAAGGATTCACAGATACGCAGTATTTT CASSLKGFTDTQYF
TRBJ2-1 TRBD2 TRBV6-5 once TGTGCCAGCAGTTACTCCGGGGGGGTGGGAAATGAGCAGTTCTTC CASSYSGGVGNEQFF
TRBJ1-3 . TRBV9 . TGTGCCAGCAGCGTAGGGGGGAGTGGGCACACCATATATTTT CASSVGGSGHTIYF
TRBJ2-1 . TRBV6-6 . TGTGCCAGCAGCGAACTCCAGGTTTACAATGAGCAGTTCTTC CASSELQVYNEQFF
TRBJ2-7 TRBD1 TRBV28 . TGTGCCAGCAGTCGGGACAGGTCGATCGACGAGCAGTACTTC CASSRDRSIDEQYF
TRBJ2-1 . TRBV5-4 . TGTGCCAGCGGACTTAGGGGGCGGGGGGCCTCCTACAATGAGCAGTTCTTC CASGLRGRGASYNEQFF
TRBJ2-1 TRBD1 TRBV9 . TGTGCCAGCAGCGTAGATGGACAGGGTCTTGGTGAGCAGTTCTTC CASSVDGQGLGEQFF
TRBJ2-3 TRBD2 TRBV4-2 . TGTGCCAGCAGCTTGACTAGCGCCACAGATACGCAGTATTTT CASSLTSATDTQYF
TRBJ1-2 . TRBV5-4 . TGTGCCAGCAGCTTGTCCTGGAGGAGCTATGGCTACACCTTC CASSLSWRSYGYTF
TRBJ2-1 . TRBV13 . TGTGCCAGCAGCTTATTAGGAGGGAGCACCGCGATCAGCTCCTACAATGAGCAGTTCTTC CASSLLGGSTAISSYNEQFF
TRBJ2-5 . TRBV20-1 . TGCAGTGTCAGAGTGGCAGAGACCCAGTACTTC CSVRVAETQYF
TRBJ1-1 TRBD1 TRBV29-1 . TGCAGCGTTGTAACGACAGGGCGAACTGAAGCTTTCTTT CSVVTTGRTEAFF
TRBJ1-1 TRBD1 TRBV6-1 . TGTGCCAGCAGTGAAGCGGGGACAGGCACTGAAGCTTTCTTT CASSEAGTGTEAFF
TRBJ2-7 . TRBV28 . TGTGCCAGCAGTTACCGGACTCTAGCGAGTGGTGTCACCCTCTACGAGCAGTACTTC CASSYRTLASGVTLYEQYF
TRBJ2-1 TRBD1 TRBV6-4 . TGTGCCAGCAGTCCCGGGACAGGGTTTATCAATGAGCAGTTCTTC CASSPGTGFINEQFF
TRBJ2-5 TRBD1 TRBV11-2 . TGTGCCAGCAGCTCGCAAGGGACAGGGCCCCAAGAGACCCAGTACTTC CASSSQGTGPQETQYF
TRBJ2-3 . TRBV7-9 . TGTGCCAGCAGCTTTAAGGATACGCAGTATTTT CASSFKDTQYF
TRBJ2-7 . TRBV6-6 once TGTGCCAGCAGTGCCCGGGACCCCTGGGACGAGCAGTACTTC CASSARDPWDEQYF
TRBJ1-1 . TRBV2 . TGTGCCAGCAGCATTCGCCACCCAAGGGTCCTGAACACTGAAGCTTTCTTT CASSIRHPRVLNTEAFF
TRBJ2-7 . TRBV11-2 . TGTGCCAGCAGCTCCAATCAGGGGACGACCTACGAGCAGTACTTC CASSSNQGTTYEQYF
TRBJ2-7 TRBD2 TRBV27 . TGTGCCAGCAGTTTAATCTCCTCCCTAGCGGGAGTTTCCCTCGAGCAGTACTTC CASSLISSLAGVSLEQYF
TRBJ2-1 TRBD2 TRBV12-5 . TGTGCTAGTGGTTTCGGACTAGCGGGAGGCAATGAGCAGTTCTTC CASGFGLAGGNEQFF
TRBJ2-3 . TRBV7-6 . TGTGCCAGCAGCTCCTCACCGACTAGGGCAGATACGCAGTATTTT CASSSSPTRADTQYF
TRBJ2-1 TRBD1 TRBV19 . TGTGCCAGCCCCGGGACAGGGAGTCACAATGAGCAGTTCTTC CASPGTGSHNEQFF
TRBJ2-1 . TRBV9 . TGTGCCAGCACCTCTGGGGGCAGGAATGAGCAGTTCTTC CASTSGGRNEQFF
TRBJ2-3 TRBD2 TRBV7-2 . TGTGCCAGCAGCTTAGTACTAGCGGGAGGTGGGGATACGCAGTATTTT CASSLVLAGGGDTQYF
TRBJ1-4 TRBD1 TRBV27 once TGTGCCAGCAGTTTCCGGACAGGGGGTGGAGAAAAACTGTTTTTT CASSFRTGGGEKLFF
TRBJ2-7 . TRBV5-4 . TGTGCCAGCAGCCCAGGTCTTCCGGGACACATGATGTACGAGCAGTACTTC CASSPGLPGHMMYEQYF
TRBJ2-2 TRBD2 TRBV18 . TGTGCCAGCTCGAGCCTTGGGGCGGGAGCCATCACCGGGGAGCTGTTTTTT CASSSLGAGAITGELFF
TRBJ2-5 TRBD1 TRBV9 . TGTGCCAGCAGCATTCTCTCCGGAAGGGGGCGAGAGACCCAGTACTTC CASSILSGRGRETQYF
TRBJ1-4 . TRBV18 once TGTGCCAGCTCCCCGACAGTGACTAATGAAAAACTGTTTTTT CASSPTVTNEKLFF
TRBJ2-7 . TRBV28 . TGTGCCAGCAGTGCTCTAGACATTCCCTACGAGCAGTACTTC CASSALDIPYEQYF
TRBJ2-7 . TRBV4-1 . TGCGCCAGCAGCCAAGATACATCCGAGCAGTACTTC CASSQDTSEQYF
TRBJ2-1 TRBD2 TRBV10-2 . TGCGCCAGCAGGACTAGCGGGAAGGATGAGCAGTTCTTC CASRTSGKDEQFF
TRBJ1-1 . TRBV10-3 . TGTGCCATCAGTGAGGCCCAATGGGGGTACATGAACACTGAAGCTTTCTTT CAISEAQWGYMNTEAFF
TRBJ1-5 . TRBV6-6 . TGTGCCAGCAGTCCCGGACAACTCGACAATCAGCCCCAGCATTTT CASSPGQLDNQPQHF
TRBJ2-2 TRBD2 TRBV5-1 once TGCGCCAGCAGCTCCGGACTAGCGGGACTCACCGGGGAGCTGTTTTTT CASSSGLAGLTGELFF
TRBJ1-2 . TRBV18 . TGTGCCAGCTCACCATCGGGACCGGGACTCAACTATGGCTACACCTTC CASSPSGPGLNYGYTF
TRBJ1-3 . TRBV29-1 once TGCAGCGTTGGCCAGAGCTCTGGAAACACCATATATTTT CSVGQSSGNTIYF
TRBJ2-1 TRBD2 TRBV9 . TGTGCCAGCAGCGCCACTAGCGGGAGTCACAATGAGCAGTTCTTC CASSATSGSHNEQFF